Below are 19 T cell receptor beta chains sequenced from a single sample in a study of technical replicates of blood from a handful of donors. TCRdb keeps only in-frame clones here, not all; method: immunoSEQ multiplex PCR. Among approximately 87,000 clones listed, 91% were seen once. The sequencing sample was made of T cells isolated from PBMCs. The receptors derive from a human donor in good health. Some clones in this sample may be carry-over from other donors' samples.

The chain couples TRBV19 to TRBJ1-5; 9 nucleotides line up with TRBD1. Per the germline V gene, CDR1 is LNHDA and CDR2 is SQIVND (reference sequence). The CDR3 contains 15 residues. V lost 8 bases to trimming and J lost 6 bases; unmatched junction nucleotides: 11. CDR3 sequence: CASGKFGTGPQPQHF. The CDR3, as DNA: TGTGCCAGTGGTAAATTCGGGACAGGGCCTCAGCCCCAGCATTTT.

The V gene is TRBV19, the J gene TRBJ1-2, with 11 bases aligning to TRBD1. Germline loops: CDR1 LNHDA, CDR2 SQIVND (reference sequence). The CDR3 length is 15 residues. V trimming: 10 bases; J trimming: 4 bases; junction bases outside the gene matches: 11. CDR3 protein: CATVPGTGGGYGYTF. Written as DNA, the CDR3 is TGTGCCACCGTCCCCGGGACAGGGGGGGGCTATGGCTACACCTTC. The full variable domain, in which reference TRBV19 and TRBJ1-2 provide the parts outside the CDR3, is DGGITQSPKYLFRKEGQNVTLSCEQNLNHDAMYWYRQDPGQGLRLIYYSQIVNDFQKGDIAEGYSVSREKKESFPLTVTSAQKNPTAFYLCATVPGTGGGYGYTFGSGTRLTVV.

The J gene is TRBJ1-3, the V gene TRBV19; D uncertain. Germline V lookup: CDR1 LNHDA, CDR2 SQIVND (reference sequence). Trimming removed 3 bases from V and 0 bases from J, with 6 bases in between. The CDR3 covers 14 residues. This chain's CDR3 is CASSIAVSGNTIYF. The CDR3 nucleotides are TGTGCCAGTAGTATCGCAGTCTCTGGAAACACCATATATTTT.

This clone was recorded a few times. J is TRBJ1-1 and V is TRBV5-1, with no clear D. The V gene's germline CDR1 is SGHRS and CDR2 YFSETQ. This CDR3 region has 11 residues. Trimming shortened V by 5 bases and J by 3 bases, and 5 bases separated the two germline ends. The CDR3 DNA reads as TGCGCCAGCAGTCTTGACACTGAAGCTTTCTTT. Amino acid sequence: CASSLDTEAFF.

The J gene is TRBJ2-5, the V gene TRBV12-5; tentative D call: TRBD2 (6 bases). The germline gives CDR1 LGHNT, CDR2 FRNRAP. The CDR3 loop spans 15 amino acids. Trimming removed 0 bases at V and 4 bases at J, with 12 bases between. The CDR3 nucleotides are TGTGCTAGTGGTTTGGTAGTTGGTAGCGGAGAGACCCAGTACTTC. Protein product: CASGLVVGSGETQYF.

This sequence joins TRBV18 and TRBJ1-3; D call uncertain. CDR1 and CDR2 from the germline V gene are KGHSH and LQKENI. With 3 bases removed from V and 2 bases from J, the gap between germline ends came to 14 bases. The CDR3 runs 16 residues. CDR3 in amino acids: CASSPTEGPAGNTIYF. In nucleotides, the CDR3 is TGTGCCAGCTCACCTACTGAGGGCCCGGCTGGAAACACCATATATTTT.

Written as DNA, the CDR3 is TGTGCCAGCAGCTCTCAAAACAACAGGGGGTACTATGGCTACACCTTC. Its protein is CASSSQNNRGYYGYTF. The chain combines TRBV7-2 with TRBJ1-2, with 8 bases matching TRBD1. The germline V gene encodes CDR1 SGHTA and CDR2 FQGNSA. The V gene end was trimmed by 4 bases and the J gene end by 3 bases; junction bases not matched to a gene: 10. The CDR3 has 16 residues.

The chain recombines TRBV19 with TRBJ2-1, with D maybe TRBD2 (5 bases). The V end was cut by 6 bases, the J end by 4 bases, with 10 bases between. Germline loops: CDR1 LNHDA, CDR2 SQIVND (reference sequence). There are 13 residues in the CDR3. DNA of the CDR3: TGTGCCAGTAGCTGGACTCCATACAATGAGCAGTTCTTC. Translation gives CASSWTPYNEQFF.

The V call is TRBV6-4, the J call TRBJ2-3; no clear D gene. The CDR3 runs to 17 residues. With 3 bases removed from V and 4 bases from J, the gap between germline ends came to 20 bases. Per germline, CDR1 MRHNA and CDR2 SNTAGT. The CDR3 DNA reads TGTGCCAGCAGTGAAGGCCCTGGGCACACAGTAGCAGATACGCAGTATTTT. Translated, it gives CASSEGPGHTVADTQYF.

The J gene is TRBJ2-1, the V gene TRBV9, with a weak D call TRBD2 (6 bases). Germline-derived CDR1 and CDR2 are SGDLS and YYNGEE. The V end lost 0 bases, the J end lost 4 bases, and 8 bases lay between the germline ends. The CDR3 extends over 14 amino acids. The CDR3 DNA follows: TGTGCCAGCAGCGTAGCGGGAGCGTACAATGAGCAGTTCTTC. Translation gives CASSVAGAYNEQFF.

J is TRBJ2-7 and V is TRBV9, with TRBD1 matching over 9 bases. Germline V gene data show CDR1 as SGDLS and CDR2 as YYNGEE. CDR3 length: 16 residues. J gave up 2 bases and V 6 bases, and 12 bases lay outside the gene matches. CDR3 region: CASTPGEGQGAYEQYF. CDR3 DNA: TGTGCCAGCACCCCGGGGGAGGGACAGGGTGCCTACGAGCAGTACTTC.

J is TRBJ1-2 and V is TRBV29-1; possible D gene TRBD1, 5 bases. The germline V and J ends were trimmed by 0 bases and 4 bases, with 15 bases remaining between them. Per germline, CDR1 SQVTM and CDR2 ANQGSEA. The length of the CDR3 is 15 residues. The CDR3 nucleotides are TGCAGCGTTGAAGACGAAAGGGGTTCTCTCTATGGCTACACCTTC. Translation gives CSVEDERGSLYGYTF.

The genes are TRBV2 and TRBJ1-5; D possibly corresponds to TRBD1 (6 bases). Germline loops: CDR1 SNHLY, CDR2 FYNNEI. The CDR3 runs 17 residues. V dropped 6 bases and J dropped 4 bases, with 22 bases sitting between them. This chain's CDR3 is CASSLAGAWGGNQPQHF. The CDR3 nucleotides read TGTGCCAGCAGCCTGGCGGGGGCCTGGGGGGGGAATCAGCCCCAGCATTTT.

The rearrangement uses TRBV7-2 and TRBJ1-5; 8 nucleotides agree with TRBD1. The V gene end was trimmed by 1 base and the J gene end by 7 bases; junction bases not matched to a gene: 3. The CDR3 runs 14 residues. Germline V gene data show CDR1 as SGHTA and CDR2 as FQGNSA. The CDR3 reads CASSLESGGQPQHF. CDR3 nucleotide sequence: TGTGCCAGCAGCTTAGAGTCAGGGGGCCAGCCCCAGCATTTT.

This clone was found once. The J gene is TRBJ1-1, the V gene TRBV5-1; a weak D match, TRBD1 (5 bases). V was trimmed by 2 bases and J by 6 bases, leaving 14 bases between them. CDR1 is SGHRS, CDR2 YFSETQ, per germline. This CDR3 region has 14 residues. The CDR3 region is CASSLARDLAEAFF. The CDR3 DNA reads as TGCGCCAGCAGCTTAGCCAGGGATTTAGCTGAAGCTTTCTTT.

The chain couples TRBV4-1 to TRBJ1-2; 8 nucleotides line up with TRBD1. The CDR3 length is 16 residues. Germline CDR1 and CDR2: MGHRA and YSYEKL. With V trimmed by 0 bases and J by 8 bases, 11 bases remained unmatched. The CDR3 nucleotides read TGCGCCAGCAGCCAAGATCCAGGACAGGGAGCCTACGGCTACACCTTC. This codes for CASSQDPGQGAYGYTF.

The J gene is TRBJ2-5, the V gene TRBV5-4, with TRBD2 matching over 12 bases. The CDR3 is made up of 16 amino acids. The V segment lost 4 bases and the J segment 4 bases; nucleotides outside the gene matches: 8. From germline, CDR1 is SGHNT and CDR2 YYREEE (reference sequence). The CDR3 loop reads CASSPRTSGTGETQYF. CDR3 DNA sequence: TGTGCCAGCAGCCCTAGGACTAGCGGGACGGGAGAGACCCAGTACTTC.

The chain recombines TRBV4-1 with TRBJ2-7; 9 positions agree with TRBD2. CDR3 length: 16 residues. Germline lookup yields CDR1 MGHRA and CDR2 YSYEKL. Trimming took 4 bases from V and 3 from J; bases not matched to a gene: 10. CDR3 DNA sequence: TGCGCCAGCAGCCGGCCTGGGACTAGCCTAAACTACGAGCAGTACTTC. This codes for CASSRPGTSLNYEQYF.

This clone is a singleton in its sample. The chain has TRBV5-1 and TRBJ2-3; TRBD2 is a possible D gene (5 bases). This CDR3 contains 14 residues. The germline gives CDR1 SGHRS, CDR2 YFSETQ. V was trimmed by 2 bases and J by 2 bases, leaving 9 bases between them. CDR3 bases: TGCGCCAGCAGCTTTGGACTTCCCACAGATACGCAGTATTTT. Protein: CASSFGLPTDTQYF.